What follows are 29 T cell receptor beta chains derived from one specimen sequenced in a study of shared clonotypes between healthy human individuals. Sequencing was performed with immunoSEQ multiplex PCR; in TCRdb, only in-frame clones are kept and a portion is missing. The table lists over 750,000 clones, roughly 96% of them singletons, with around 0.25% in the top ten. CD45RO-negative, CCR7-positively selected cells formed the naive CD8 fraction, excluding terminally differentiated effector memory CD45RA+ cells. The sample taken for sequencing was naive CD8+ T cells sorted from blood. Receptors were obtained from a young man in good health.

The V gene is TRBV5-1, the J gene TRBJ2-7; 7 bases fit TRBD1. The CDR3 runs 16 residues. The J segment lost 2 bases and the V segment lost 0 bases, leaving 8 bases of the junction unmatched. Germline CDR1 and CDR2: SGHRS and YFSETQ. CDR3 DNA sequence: TGCGCCAGCAGCTTGGGACAGGGTATCGGGACCTACGAGCAGTACTTC. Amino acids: CASSLGQGIGTYEQYF.

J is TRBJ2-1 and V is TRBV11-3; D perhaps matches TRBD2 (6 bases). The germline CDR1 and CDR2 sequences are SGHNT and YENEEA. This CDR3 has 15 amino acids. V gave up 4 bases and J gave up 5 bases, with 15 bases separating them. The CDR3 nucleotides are TGTGCCAGCAGCTCCTCGTGGGGACTCCACAATGAGCAGTTCTTC. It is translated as CASSSSWGLHNEQFF.

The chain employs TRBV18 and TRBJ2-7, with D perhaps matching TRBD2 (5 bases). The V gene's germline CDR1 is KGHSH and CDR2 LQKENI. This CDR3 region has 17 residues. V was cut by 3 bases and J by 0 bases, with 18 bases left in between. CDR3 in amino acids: CASSPSRGSADSYEQYF. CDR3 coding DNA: TGTGCCAGCTCACCGTCGCGAGGTAGCGCTGACTCCTACGAGCAGTACTTC. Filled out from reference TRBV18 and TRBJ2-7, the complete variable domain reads NAGVMQNPRHLVRRRGQEARLRCSPMKGHSHVYWYRQLPEEGLKFMVYLQKENIIDESGMPKERFSAEFPKEGPSILRIQQVVRGDSAAYFCASSPSRGSADSYEQYFGPGTRLTVT.

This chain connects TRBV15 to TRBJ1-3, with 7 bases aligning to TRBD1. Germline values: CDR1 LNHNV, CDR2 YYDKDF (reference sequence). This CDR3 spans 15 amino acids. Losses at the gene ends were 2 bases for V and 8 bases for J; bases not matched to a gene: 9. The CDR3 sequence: CATSRTQDRSHTIYF. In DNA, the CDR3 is TGTGCCACCAGCAGAACTCAGGACAGGTCGCACACCATATATTTT.

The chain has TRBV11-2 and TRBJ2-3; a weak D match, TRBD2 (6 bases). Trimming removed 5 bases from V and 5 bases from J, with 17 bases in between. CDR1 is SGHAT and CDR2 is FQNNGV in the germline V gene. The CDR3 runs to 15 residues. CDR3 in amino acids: CASSPLAGKRDTQYF. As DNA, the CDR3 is TGTGCCAGCAGCCCGCTGGCGGGAAAGCGAGATACGCAGTATTTT. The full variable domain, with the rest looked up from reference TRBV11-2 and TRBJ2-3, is EAGVAQSPRYKIIEKRQSVAFWCNPISGHATLYWYQQILGQGPKLLIQFQNNGVVDDSQLPKDRFSAERLKGVDSTLKIQPAKLEDSAVYLCASSPLAGKRDTQYFGPGTRLTVL.

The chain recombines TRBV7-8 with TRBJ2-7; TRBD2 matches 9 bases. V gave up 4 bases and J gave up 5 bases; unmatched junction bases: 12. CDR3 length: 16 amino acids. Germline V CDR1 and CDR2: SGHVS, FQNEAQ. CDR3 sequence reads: CASSSLRGGLAHEQYF. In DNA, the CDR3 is TGTGCCAGCAGCTCACTCCGGGGGGGACTAGCCCACGAGCAGTACTTC. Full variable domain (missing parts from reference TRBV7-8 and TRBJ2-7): GAGVSQSPRYKVAKRGQDVALRCDPISGHVSLFWYQQALGQGPEFLTYFQNEAQLDKSGLPSDRFFAERPEGSVSTLKIQRTQQEDSAVYLCASSSLRGGLAHEQYFGPGTRLTVT.

Here the CDR3 reads CSVESTGAPYEQYF. CDR3 coding DNA: TGCAGCGTTGAAAGTACAGGAGCTCCCTACGAGCAGTACTTC. The gene calls are TRBV29-1 and TRBJ2-7; D is perhaps TRBD1 (5 bases). Between the trimmed V and J ends, which lost 2 bases and 2 bases, there was a span of 13 bases. The CDR3 runs to 14 residues. In germline, CDR1 is SQVTM, CDR2 ANQGSEA.

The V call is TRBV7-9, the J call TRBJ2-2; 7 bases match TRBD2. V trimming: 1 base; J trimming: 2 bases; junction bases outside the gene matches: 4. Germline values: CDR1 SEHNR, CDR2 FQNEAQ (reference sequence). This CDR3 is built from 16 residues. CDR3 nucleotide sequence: TGTGCCAGCAGCTTAGTGGTAGCGGGTAACACCGGGGAGCTGTTTTTT. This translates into CASSLVVAGNTGELFF.

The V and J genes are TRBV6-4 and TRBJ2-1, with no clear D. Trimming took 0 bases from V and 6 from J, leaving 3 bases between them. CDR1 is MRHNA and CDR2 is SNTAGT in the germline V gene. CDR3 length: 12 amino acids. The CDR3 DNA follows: TGTGCCAGCAGTGACTCCATCAATGAGCAGTTCTTC. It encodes CASSDSINEQFF.

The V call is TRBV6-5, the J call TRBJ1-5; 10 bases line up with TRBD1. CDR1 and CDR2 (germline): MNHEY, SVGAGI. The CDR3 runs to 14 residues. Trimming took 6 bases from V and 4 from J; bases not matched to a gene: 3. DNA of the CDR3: TGTGCCAGCAGCTGGACAGGGGGTAATCAGCCCCAGCATTTT. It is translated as CASSWTGGNQPQHF.

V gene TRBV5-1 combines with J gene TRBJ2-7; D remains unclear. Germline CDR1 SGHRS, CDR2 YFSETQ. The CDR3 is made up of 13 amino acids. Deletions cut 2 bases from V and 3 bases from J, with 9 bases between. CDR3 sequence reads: CASSFGQVYEQYF. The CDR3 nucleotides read TGCGCCAGCAGCTTCGGGCAGGTCTACGAGCAGTACTTC.

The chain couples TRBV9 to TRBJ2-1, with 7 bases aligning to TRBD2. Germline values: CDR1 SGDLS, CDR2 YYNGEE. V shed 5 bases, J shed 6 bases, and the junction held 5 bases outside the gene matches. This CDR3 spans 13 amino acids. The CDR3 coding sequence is TGTGCCAGCAGTGCCGGGACTACCAATGAGCAGTTCTTC. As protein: CASSAGTTNEQFF.

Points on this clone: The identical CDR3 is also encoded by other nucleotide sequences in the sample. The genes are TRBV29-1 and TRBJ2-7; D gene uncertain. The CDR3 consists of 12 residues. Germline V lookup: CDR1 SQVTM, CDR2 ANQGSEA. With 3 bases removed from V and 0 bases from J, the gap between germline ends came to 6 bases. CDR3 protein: CSVEGSSYEQYF. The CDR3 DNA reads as TGCAGCGTTGAGGGTAGCTCCTACGAGCAGTACTTC.

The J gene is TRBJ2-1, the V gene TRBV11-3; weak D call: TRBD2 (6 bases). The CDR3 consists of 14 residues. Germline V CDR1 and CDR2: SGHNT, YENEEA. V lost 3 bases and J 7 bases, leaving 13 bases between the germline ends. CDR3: CASSFGDSGNEQFF. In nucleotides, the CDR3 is TGTGCCAGCAGCTTCGGGGACTCTGGGAATGAGCAGTTCTTC. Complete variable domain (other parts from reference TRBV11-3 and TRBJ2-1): EAGVVQSPRYKIIEKKQPVAFWCNPISGHNTLYWYLQNLGQGPELLIRYENEEAVDDSQLPKDRFSAERLKGVDSTLKIQPAELGDSAVYLCASSFGDSGNEQFFGPGTRLTVL.

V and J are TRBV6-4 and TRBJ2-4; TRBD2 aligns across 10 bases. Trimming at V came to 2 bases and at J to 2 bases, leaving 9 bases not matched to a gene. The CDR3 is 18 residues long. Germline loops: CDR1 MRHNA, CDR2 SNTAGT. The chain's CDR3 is CASSDLKREGLTKNIQYF. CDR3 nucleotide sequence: TGTGCCAGCAGTGACCTCAAGCGGGAGGGCCTCACCAAAAACATTCAGTACTTC.

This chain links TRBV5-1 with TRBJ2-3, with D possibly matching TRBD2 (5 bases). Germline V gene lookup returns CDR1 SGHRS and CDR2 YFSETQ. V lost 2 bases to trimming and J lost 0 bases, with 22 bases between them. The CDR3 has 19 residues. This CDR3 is CASSLSPPPSGPSTDTQYF. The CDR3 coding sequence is TGCGCCAGCAGCTTATCTCCCCCCCCCAGCGGACCCAGCACAGATACGCAGTATTTT.

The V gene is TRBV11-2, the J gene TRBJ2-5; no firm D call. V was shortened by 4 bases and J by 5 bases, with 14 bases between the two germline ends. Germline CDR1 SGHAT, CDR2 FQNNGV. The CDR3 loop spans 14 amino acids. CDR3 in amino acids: CASSSQSSWETQYF. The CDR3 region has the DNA TGTGCCAGCAGCTCCCAAAGCTCGTGGGAGACCCAGTACTTC.

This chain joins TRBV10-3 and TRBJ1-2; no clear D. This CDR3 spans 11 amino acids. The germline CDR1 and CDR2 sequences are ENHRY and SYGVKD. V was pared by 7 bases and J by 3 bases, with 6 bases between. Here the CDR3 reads CAIKGDYGYTF. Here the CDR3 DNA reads TGTGCCATCAAGGGTGACTATGGCTACACCTTC.

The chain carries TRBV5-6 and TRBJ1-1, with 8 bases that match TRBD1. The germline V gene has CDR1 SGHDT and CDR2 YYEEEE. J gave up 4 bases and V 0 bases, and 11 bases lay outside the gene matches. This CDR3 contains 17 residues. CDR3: CASSLAGQGSMSTEAFF. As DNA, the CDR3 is TGTGCCAGCAGCTTGGCCGGACAGGGATCGATGAGCACTGAAGCTTTCTTT.

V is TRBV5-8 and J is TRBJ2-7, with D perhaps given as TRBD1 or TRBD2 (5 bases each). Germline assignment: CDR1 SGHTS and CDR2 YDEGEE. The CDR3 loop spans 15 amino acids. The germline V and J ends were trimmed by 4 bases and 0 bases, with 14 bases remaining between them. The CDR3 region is CASSDRDESSYEQYF. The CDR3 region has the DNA TGTGCCAGCAGCGACCGGGACGAGAGCTCCTACGAGCAGTACTTC.

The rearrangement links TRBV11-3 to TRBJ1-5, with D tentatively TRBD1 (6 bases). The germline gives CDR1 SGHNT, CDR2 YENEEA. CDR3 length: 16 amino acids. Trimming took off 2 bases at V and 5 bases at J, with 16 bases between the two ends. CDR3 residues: CASSLQLQGKDQPQHF. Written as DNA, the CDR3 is TGTGCCAGCAGCTTACAACTACAGGGAAAAGATCAGCCCCAGCATTTT.

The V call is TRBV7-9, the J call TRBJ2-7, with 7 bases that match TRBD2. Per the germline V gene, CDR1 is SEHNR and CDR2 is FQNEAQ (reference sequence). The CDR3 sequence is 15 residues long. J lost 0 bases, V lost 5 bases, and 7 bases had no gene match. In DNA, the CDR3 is TGTGCCAGCAGCGACCGGGACTACAACTCCTACGAGCAGTACTTC. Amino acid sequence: CASSDRDYNSYEQYF.

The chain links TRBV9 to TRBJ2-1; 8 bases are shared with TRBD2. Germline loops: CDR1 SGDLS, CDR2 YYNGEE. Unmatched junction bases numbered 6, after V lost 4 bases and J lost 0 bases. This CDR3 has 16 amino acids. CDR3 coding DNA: TGTGCCAGCAGCCCCGGGGGGGCTCTCTCCTACAATGAGCAGTTCTTC. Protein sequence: CASSPGGALSYNEQFF.

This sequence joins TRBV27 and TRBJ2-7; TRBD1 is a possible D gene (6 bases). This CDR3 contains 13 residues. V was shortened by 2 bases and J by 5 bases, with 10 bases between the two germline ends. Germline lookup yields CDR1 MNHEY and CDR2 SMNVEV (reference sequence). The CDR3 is CASSLQGRDEQYF. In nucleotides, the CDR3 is TGTGCCAGCAGTTTACAGGGGCGAGACGAGCAGTACTTC.

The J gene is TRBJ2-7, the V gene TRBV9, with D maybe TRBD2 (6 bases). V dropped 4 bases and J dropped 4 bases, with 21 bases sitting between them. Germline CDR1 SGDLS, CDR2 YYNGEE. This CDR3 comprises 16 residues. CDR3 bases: TGTGCCAGCAGCTCCGGGGACTCCCTGGCCTCTTACGAGCAGTACTTC. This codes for CASSSGDSLASYEQYF.

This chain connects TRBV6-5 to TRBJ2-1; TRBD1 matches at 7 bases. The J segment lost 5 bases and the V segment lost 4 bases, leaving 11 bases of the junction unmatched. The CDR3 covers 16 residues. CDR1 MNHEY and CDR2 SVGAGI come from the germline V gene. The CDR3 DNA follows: TGTGCCAGCAGTTCCCTACAGGGGTACCCTGACAATGAGCAGTTCTTC. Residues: CASSSLQGYPDNEQFF.

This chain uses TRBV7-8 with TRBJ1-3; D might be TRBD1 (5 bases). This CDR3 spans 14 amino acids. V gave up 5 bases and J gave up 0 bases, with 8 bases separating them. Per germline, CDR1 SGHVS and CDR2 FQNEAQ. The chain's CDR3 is CASSTGTSGNTIYF. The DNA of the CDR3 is TGTGCCAGCAGCACAGGAACCTCTGGAAACACCATATATTTT.

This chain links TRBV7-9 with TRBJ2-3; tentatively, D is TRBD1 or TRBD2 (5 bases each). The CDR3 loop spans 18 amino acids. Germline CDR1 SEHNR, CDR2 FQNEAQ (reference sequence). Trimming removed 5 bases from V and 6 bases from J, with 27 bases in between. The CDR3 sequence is CASSPPLGEAPLPDTQYF. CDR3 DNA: TGTGCCAGCAGCCCACCACTGGGGGAAGCGCCACTCCCGGATACGCAGTATTTT.

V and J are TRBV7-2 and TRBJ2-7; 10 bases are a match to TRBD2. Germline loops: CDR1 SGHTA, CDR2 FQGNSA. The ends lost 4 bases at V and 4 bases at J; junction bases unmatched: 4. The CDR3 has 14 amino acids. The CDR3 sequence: CASSYASGSYEQYF. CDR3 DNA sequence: TGTGCCAGCAGCTACGCTAGCGGGAGTTACGAGCAGTACTTC.